The next 8 T cell receptor beta chains were all read from a single sample in a study of neurological immune-mediated disorders (dated by TCRdb to the late 2010s). Libraries were constructed by 5' RACE. The sequencing machine was an Illumina HiSeq 2500. TCRdb redid the processing of the public reads, applying fastp at Q25 and MiXCR, and retained in-frame beta chains. Identical CDR3 proteins give one entry, which carries the most common genes and DNA. The sample table holds around 66,000 distinct CDR3 sequences, of which 5.2% were seen once. Together, the top ten hold about 3% of the sample. The sequenced material came from PBMCs. The receptor source for this set is a woman aged 30 to 39 with multiple sclerosis.

The chain combines TRBV21-1 with TRBJ2-5. TRBV21-1 is deemed a pseudogene. The CDR3 spans 11 residues. CDR3 sequence reads: CASATQETQYF. The CDR3 DNA reads as TGTGCCAGCGCAACCCAAGAGACCCAGTACTTC.

This clonotype was recorded a few times. The chain joins TRBV3-1 to TRBJ2-3, with a weak D call TRBD2 (5 bases). With 1 base removed from V and 5 bases from J, the gap between germline ends came to 7 bases. The CDR3 covers 13 residues. Germline assignment: CDR1 LGHDT and CDR2 YNNKEL (reference sequence). The CDR3 protein is CASSQGTLDTQYF. DNA of the CDR3: TGTGCCAGCAGCCAAGGGACTTTAGATACGCAGTATTTT.

The genes are TRBV28 and TRBJ2-5; no reliable D call. Trimming removed 4 bases at V and 4 bases at J, with 10 bases between. CDR1 and CDR2 from the germline V gene are MDHEN and SYDVKM. The CDR3 loop spans 13 amino acids. The CDR3 is CASSSPSAETQYF. The CDR3 DNA follows: TGTGCCAGCAGTTCCCCGTCGGCAGAGACCCAGTACTTC.

At least ten counts were recorded for this clonotype. The V gene is TRBV5-1, the J gene TRBJ1-3; no clear D. CDR3 length equals 16 residues. The germline CDR1 and CDR2 sequences are SGHRS and YFSETQ. V lost 4 bases and J lost 0, with 14 bases in between. The CDR3 loop reads CASSLSPISSGNTIYF. CDR3 sequence (DNA): TGCGCCAGCAGCCTCTCGCCGATTAGCTCTGGAAACACCATATATTTT. Based on the CDR3 plus reference TRBV5-1 and TRBJ1-3, the full variable domain is KAGVTQTPRYLIKTRGQQVTLSCSPISGHRSVSWYQQTPGQGLQFLFEYFSETQRNKGNFPGRFSGRQFSNSRSEMNVSTLELGDSALYLCASSLSPISSGNTIYFGEGSWLTVV.

This clonotype appeared many times. This chain links TRBV28 with TRBJ2-7, with a tentative D call TRBD2 (5 bases). There are 12 residues in the CDR3. The V gene lost 6 bases and the J gene lost 6 bases, with 12 bases spanning the gap. Germline lookup yields CDR1 MDHEN and CDR2 SYDVKM. The DNA of the CDR3 is TGTGCCAGCAGCCGGACTTTACCCGAGCAGTACTTC. Its protein is CASSRTLPEQYF.

The chain recombines TRBV3-1 with TRBJ2-1; D might be TRBD2 (6 bases). CDR3 length equals 16 residues. Trimming shortened V by 2 bases and J by 0 bases, and 11 bases separated the two germline ends. Per the germline V gene, CDR1 is LGHDT and CDR2 is YNNKEL (reference sequence). The CDR3: CASSQYPGLSYNEQFF. CDR3 nucleotides: TGTGCCAGCAGCCAATATCCGGGACTCTCCTACAATGAGCAGTTCTTC.

In the case of this clonotype: A clone one base away is much larger, so this may be a read error. This chain links TRBV29-1 with TRBJ2-7; D is unresolved. CDR1 SQVTM and CDR2 ANQGSEA come from the germline V gene. The ends were cut back, 0 bases at V and 1 base at J, with 4 bases in the middle. The CDR3 is 12 residues long. CDR3 sequence (DNA): TGCAGCGTTGAAGAAGGGTCCTACGAGCAGTACTTC. This codes for CSVEEGSYEQYF.

This clonotype was observed many times. This chain links TRBV20-1 with TRBJ2-3, with D unclear. The CDR3 runs to 14 residues. From germline, CDR1 is DFQATT and CDR2 SNEGSKA (reference sequence). V shed 3 bases and J shed 0 bases, with 10 bases lying between them. This CDR3 reads CSARWHRSTDTQYF. The CDR3 nucleotides are TGCAGTGCTAGGTGGCACCGAAGCACAGATACGCAGTATTTT.